This T cell receptor (beta chain) originates from a study of cytomegalovirus exposure and HLA in healthy donors. Regarding the study as a whole: Prior analysis indicated that the majority of TCR beta V segments exhibited productivity approximately 87% or approximately 30% of the time. In vitro data verified a few CMV-associated chains as specific for CMV antigens.

All the people who gave samples were healthy bone marrow donors. The primer mix had 60 Vbeta and 13 Jbeta primers. Libraries were prepared by immunoSEQ multiplex PCR; TCRdb keeps only in-frame clonotypes and omits some of them. The data hold under 200,000 clones, with roughly four fifths observed a single time. The germline V and J ends were trimmed by 0 bases and 2 bases, with 11 bases remaining between them. Looked up from germline, CDR1 is MDHEN and CDR2 is SYDVKM. The CDR3 is 16 amino acids. Worth noting for this clone: Its antigen remains unknown.

The clonotype was recovered from a man aged 35 to 55 in good health and CMV-seronegative. The sequenced sample was PBMCs. This chain connects TRBV28 to TRBJ2-1, with D maybe TRBD2 (6 bases). CDR3 amino acids: CASSLWFSGPYNEQFF. For the CDR3, the DNA is TGTGCCAGCAGTTTATGGTTTAGCGGCCCCTACAATGAGCAGTTCTTC.